The next 20 T cell receptor beta chains were all read from a single sample in a study of cytotoxic CD8 clonotypes in ibrutinib-treated CLL. Produced via immunoSEQ multiplex PCR; TCRdb's table is partial and in-frame only. The table has about 300,000 clones, roughly four fifths seen once. Sequences were derived from PBMCs, sampled at disease progression, from a patient treated with ibrutinib. These receptors were taken from a human donor with chronic lymphocytic leukemia.

The chain recombines TRBV30 with TRBJ1-1; D uncertain. Germline CDR1 and CDR2: GTSNPN and SVGIG (reference sequence). V lost 0 bases and J 5 bases, leaving 4 bases between the germline ends. The CDR3 runs 11 residues. The CDR3 DNA is TGTGCCTGGAGTGTACCAACTGAAGCTTTCTTT. Protein product: CAWSVPTEAFF.

A remark on this clone: Other DNA sequences in the sample encode the same CDR3. The genes are TRBV9 and TRBJ2-7; D uncertain. Trimming removed 0 bases from V and 0 bases from J, with 7 bases in between. The CDR3 loop spans 14 amino acids. Germline V CDR1 and CDR2: SGDLS, YYNGEE. CDR3 DNA: TGTGCCAGCAGCGTAGCCCCAGACTCCTACGAGCAGTACTTC. It yields the protein CASSVAPDSYEQYF.

The chain carries TRBV11-2 and TRBJ2-7, with TRBD1 identical over 9 bases. Germline assignment: CDR1 SGHAT and CDR2 FQNNGV. V lost 5 bases to trimming and J lost 4 bases; unmatched junction nucleotides: 9. This CDR3 has 15 amino acids. CDR3 in amino acids: CASSPIRDRVYEQYF. CDR3 DNA sequence: TGTGCCAGCAGCCCAATCCGGGACAGGGTTTACGAGCAGTACTTC.

This chain joins TRBV10-3 and TRBJ2-1; no definite D call. V was trimmed by 4 bases and J by 9 bases, leaving 7 bases between them. This CDR3 has 11 residues. CDR1 ENHRY and CDR2 SYGVKD come from the germline V gene. The CDR3 spells CAISASGEQFF. The CDR3 bases are TGTGCCATCAGTGCATCCGGTGAGCAGTTCTTC.

The J gene is TRBJ1-4, the V gene TRBV11-2, with 8 nucleotides matching TRBD1. Germline V lookup: CDR1 SGHAT, CDR2 FQNNGV. The CDR3 consists of 18 residues. The J segment lost 7 bases and the V segment lost 0 bases, leaving 13 bases of the junction unmatched. CDR3 sequence (DNA): TGTGCCAGCAGCTTAGATCAAAGAAGGACAGGGCTAGGTGAAAAACTGTTTTTT. This translates into CASSLDQRRTGLGEKLFF. Supplemented by reference TRBV11-2 and TRBJ1-4, the full variable domain reads EAGVAQSPRYKIIEKRQSVAFWCNPISGHATLYWYQQILGQGPKLLIQFQNNGVVDDSQLPKDRFSAERLKGVDSTLKIQPAKLEDSAVYLCASSLDQRRTGLGEKLFFGSGTQLSVL.

The chain carries TRBV5-8 and TRBJ2-7, with D possibly matching TRBD1 (6 bases). Trimming took off 0 bases at V and 4 bases at J, with 11 bases between the two ends. Germline CDR1 is SGHTS and CDR2 is YDEGEE. The CDR3 consists of 14 residues. The CDR3 DNA sequence: TGTGCCAGCAGCTTGGGGCAGGGGATGTACGAGCAGTACTTC. Its translation: CASSLGQGMYEQYF.

The rearrangement links TRBV19 to TRBJ1-4; D ambiguous. Germline lookup yields CDR1 LNHDA and CDR2 SQIVND (reference sequence). This CDR3 comprises 16 residues. Trimming left V 3 bases short and J 4 bases short, with 15 bases between. The CDR3 bases are TGTGCCAGTAGTATCCTCCCCCCAGAATTTAATGAAAAACTGTTTTTT. This sequence encodes CASSILPPEFNEKLFF. Together with reference TRBV19 and TRBJ1-4, the CDR3 gives the full variable domain: DGGITQSPKYLFRKEGQNVTLSCEQNLNHDAMYWYRQDPGQGLRLIYYSQIVNDFQKGDIAEGYSVSREKKESFPLTVTSAQKNPTAFYLCASSILPPEFNEKLFFGSGTQLSVL.

The chain joins TRBV7-6 to TRBJ1-3, with D hard to call. The CDR3 has 16 amino acids. V was trimmed by 3 bases and J by 0 bases, leaving 12 bases between them. Germline V CDR1 and CDR2: SGHVS, FNYEAQ. The CDR3 is CASSFGRTVSGNTIYF. In DNA form, the CDR3 reads TGTGCCAGCAGCTTTGGTCGGACGGTCTCTGGAAACACCATATATTTT.

The genes are TRBV10-3 and TRBJ2-4; a possible D gene is TRBD2 (7 bases). V lost 1 base, J lost 1 base, and 20 bases lay in between. The CDR3 contains 19 residues. The germline CDR1 and CDR2 sequences are ENHRY and SYGVKD. DNA for the CDR3: TGTGCCATCAGTGAGTTCCCGCGGGGGCTCAGGGAGGCCAAAAACATTCAGTACTTC. It translates to CAISEFPRGLREAKNIQYF.

The rearrangement uses TRBV9 and TRBJ2-1; D gene ambiguous. Germline loops: CDR1 SGDLS, CDR2 YYNGEE. V was shortened by 0 bases and J by 5 bases, with 12 bases between the two germline ends. CDR3 size: 15 residues. CDR3: CASSVGPPAHNEQFF. The CDR3 DNA reads TGTGCCAGCAGCGTAGGGCCCCCAGCCCACAATGAGCAGTTCTTC.

There are a few counts of this clone. This chain connects TRBV2 to TRBJ2-7, with a weak D call TRBD2 (7 bases). The CDR3 is made up of 13 amino acids. V lost 5 bases and J 6 bases, leaving 14 bases between the germline ends. The germline V gene encodes CDR1 SNHLY and CDR2 FYNNEI. CDR3 DNA: TGTGCCAGCAGTAGGGGGGGTCCTTTCGAGCAGTACTTC. Its translation is CASSRGGPFEQYF.

The chain employs TRBV4-3 and TRBJ1-5; D may be TRBD1 (5 bases). This CDR3 is 13 amino acids long. Trimming removed 0 bases at V and 10 bases at J, with 10 bases between. The germline V gene has CDR1 LGHNA and CDR2 YSLEER. In nucleotides, the CDR3 is TGCGCCAGCAGCCAAGAGTTCAGGGACCCCCAGCATTTT. This codes for CASSQEFRDPQHF.

This clone has only a few counts. The chain recombines TRBV10-1 with TRBJ1-3; D is uncertain. CDR3 length equals 13 residues. Trimming removed 7 bases from V and 4 bases from J, with 11 bases in between. Germline CDR1 WNHNN, CDR2 SYGVQD (reference sequence). CDR3 in amino acids: CASTGVIGNTIYF. The DNA for the CDR3 is TGCGCCAGCACTGGAGTTATCGGAAACACCATATATTTT.

This clone occurred a few times. The chain combines TRBV7-2 with TRBJ1-2; 8 nucleotides align to TRBD1. V lost 5 bases to trimming and J lost 0 bases; unmatched junction nucleotides: 17. There are 19 residues in the CDR3. The germline V gene has CDR1 SGHTA and CDR2 FQGNSA. CDR3 residues: CASSRGRGQAIPANYGYTF. DNA for the CDR3: TGTGCCAGCAGCCGCGGTAGGGGACAGGCCATCCCTGCTAACTATGGCTACACCTTC.

The chain employs TRBV4-1 and TRBJ2-3, with TRBD2 as a possible D gene (5 bases). The CDR3 runs to 14 residues. Germline values: CDR1 MGHRA, CDR2 YSYEKL. The V and J ends lost 4 bases and 0 bases respectively, with 8 bases between them. The CDR3 spells CASSPGDSTDTQYF. In nucleotides, the CDR3 is TGCGCCAGCAGCCCCGGGGATAGCACAGATACGCAGTATTTT.

This clone was detected a few times. V usage is TRBV2 and J usage is TRBJ2-2; possibly TRBD2 for D (5 bases). Between the trimmed V and J ends, which lost 4 bases and 4 bases, there was a span of 13 bases. This CDR3 contains 15 residues. Germline values: CDR1 SNHLY, CDR2 FYNNEI. DNA of the CDR3: TGTGCCAGCAGTGGGCCCGGGATCTCCACCGGGGAGCTGTTTTTT. This sequence encodes CASSGPGISTGELFF. Filled out from reference TRBV2 and TRBJ2-2, the complete variable domain reads EPEVTQTPSHQVTQMGQEVILRCVPISNHLYFYWYRQILGQKVEFLVSFYNNEISEKSEIFDDQFSVERPDGSNFTLKIRSTKLEDSAMYFCASSGPGISTGELFFGEGSRLTVL.

This clone was found a few times. V is TRBV21-1 and J is TRBJ1-1. TRBV21-1 has pseudogene status. The length of the CDR3 is 13 residues. The DNA for the CDR3 is TGTGCCGCCCCAAGAAAAGAGGGCACTGAAGCTTTCTTT. This sequence encodes CAAPRKEGTEAFF.

The genes are TRBV13 and TRBJ2-6; 7 bases are shared with TRBD1. The CDR3 covers 16 residues. J gave up 2 bases and V 2 bases, and 3 bases lay outside the gene matches. CDR1 and CDR2 from the germline V gene are PRHDT and FYEKMQ (reference sequence). The CDR3 loop reads CASSLNRGAGANVLTF. Here the CDR3 DNA reads TGTGCCAGCAGCTTAAACAGGGGCGCTGGGGCCAACGTCCTGACTTTC.

The gene calls are TRBV18 and TRBJ2-1; 9 nucleotides match TRBD1. The germline V gene encodes CDR1 KGHSH and CDR2 LQKENI. This CDR3 contains 17 residues. Unmatched junction bases numbered 11, after V lost 4 bases and J lost 4 bases. The CDR3, as DNA: TGTGCCAGCTCACATCGGACAGGGGTAGAGTTGTACAATGAGCAGTTCTTC. It is translated as CASSHRTGVELYNEQFF.

V gene TRBV4-1 combines with J gene TRBJ1-2, with D uncertain. V shed 4 bases and J shed 4 bases, with 13 bases lying between them. CDR3 length equals 14 residues. The germline V gene encodes CDR1 MGHRA and CDR2 YSYEKL. The CDR3 spells CASSPPGTTYGYTF. CDR3 DNA: TGCGCCAGCAGCCCACCAGGCACGACCTATGGCTACACCTTC.